This T cell receptor beta chain was sequenced during a study of radiotherapy plus CTLA-4 blockade in lung cancer. Study in general: Across the patients, objective responses occurred in under 20%, and disease control in under 35%. The study's findings and limits: Interferon-beta, together with early blood T cell clone dynamics, reportedly best predicted response. Expansion in blood of tumor-derived TCR clones was seen after radiotherapy plus ipilimumab.

Germline V lookup: CDR1 LNHDA, CDR2 SQIVND (reference sequence). Trimming stripped 2 bases from V and 4 bases from J, with 8 bases between. The CDR3 is 13 residues long. Libraries were prepared by immunoSEQ multiplex PCR; TCRdb keeps only in-frame clonotypes and omits some of them. The repertoire holds 45,000 to 60,000 clones, around 86% seen once, with approximately 3.3% in the top ten. This clone was recorded only once. The antigen remains undetermined. This receptor was obtained from a human donor with non-small cell lung cancer who had stable disease on radiotherapy plus ipilimumab. The chain uses TRBV19 and TRBJ1-1; D not certain. This sample comprised peripheral blood, obtained from a patient treated with radiotherapy plus ipilimumab. The CDR3 reads CASSIIPGTEAFF. Written as DNA, the CDR3 is TGTGCCAGTAGTATAATTCCCGGCACTGAAGCTTTCTTT.